The clone carrying this T cell receptor beta chain was observed at least ten times. CDR1 and CDR2 (germline): SNHLY, FYNNEI. There are 12 residues in the CDR3. The V gene lost 4 bases and the J gene lost 7 bases, with 11 bases spanning the gap. This entry belongs to a study of tumor-infiltrating lymphocytes in oesophageal squamous cell carcinoma. TCRdb processed the PCR reads anew with MiXCR; each CDR3 protein has one entry. Among about 20,000 distinct CDR3 sequences, about 42% were seen once, and the ten largest hold around 20%. The V gene is TRBV2, the J gene TRBJ2-7; D remains ambiguous. Sequenced sample: normal esophageal tissue next to the tumor. This receptor was obtained from a female donor with esophageal squamous cell carcinoma. The CDR3 nucleotides are TGTGCCAGCAGTGTCCTGGGGAATGAGCAGTACTTC. This gives the protein CASSVLGNEQYF.